What follows is one TCR beta chain and its context. This sample is part of a study of shared clonotypes between healthy human individuals. The assay was immunoSEQ multiplex PCR, and TCRdb's table has in-frame clones only and misses some. The profile shows some 1,100,000 clones, around three quarters of them singletons. The germline V gene encodes CDR1 SGHAT and CDR2 FQNNGV. The CDR3 loop spans 14 amino acids. The V and J ends lost 2 bases and 8 bases respectively, with 13 bases between them. The rearrangement uses TRBV11-2 and TRBJ2-1; the D gene could be TRBD1 or TRBD2 (5 bases each). Sequenced input: memory CD4+ T cells from PBMCs. Subset in this sample: CD45RA-negative fraction. The receptor was isolated from a man between 18 and 35 years old in good health. Some clones in this sample may be carry-over from other donors' samples. The chain's CDR3 is CASSLWDRRDEQFF. DNA of the CDR3: TGTGCCAGCAGCTTATGGGACCGAAGGGATGAGCAGTTCTTC. Variable domain in full (rest from reference TRBV11-2 and TRBJ2-1): EAGVAQSPRYKIIEKRQSVAFWCNPISGHATLYWYQQILGQGPKLLIQFQNNGVVDDSQLPKDRFSAERLKGVDSTLKIQPAKLEDSAVYLCASSLWDRRDEQFFGPGTRLTVL.